This TCR beta chain was captured by sequencing in a study of blood T cell repertoires in COVID-19. The overall study: Acute and convalescent COVID-19 samples came from the United States, Italy and Spain. PBMCs, B-cell-depleted T cells, or T cells provided the cDNA or gDNA that made up the material.

Germline V lookup: CDR1 SEHNR, CDR2 FQNEAQ (reference sequence). Trimming cost V 2 bases and J 0 bases, with 11 bases left between them. CDR3 length: 15 residues. Per the study methods: Scientists estimated how many nucleated cells there were by amplifying reference gene primers. TCRdb's copy holds only in-frame clones and misses some; the assay was immunoSEQ multiplex PCR. V and J calls and clone size are those listed in that table; D and trimming were worked out from the DNA. The data show 75,000 to 95,000 clones, with approximately 89% seen just once and under 6.5% held by the top ten. This clonotype was sampled from a man over 45 with active COVID-19. The sequencing input was peripheral blood. The J gene is TRBJ2-7, the V gene TRBV7-9, with TRBD2 as a possible D gene (6 bases). This chain's CDR3 is CASSLPGTFSYEQYF. CDR3 nucleotides: TGTGCCAGCAGCTTACCCGGGACTTTCTCCTACGAGCAGTACTTC.